These T cell receptor beta chains were read from a single sample in a study of blood T cells in healthy people across ages. In TCRdb, the 5' RACE reads were re-called with MiXCR into one record per CDR3 protein. The top ten hold roughly 13% of the sample, which has 650,000 to 1,000,000 distinct CDR3 sequences, roughly 40% seen once. Sequenced: blood. The receptors stem from a man between 18 and 35 years old in good health. Each CDR3 is given with its conserved first and last residue. D genes are given only for firm matches. Clone size is stated in some rows and not others, as once, few, many or a class when expanded.

TRBD1 | - | TRBJ2-2 | TRBV19 | TGTGCCAGTAGTACGGGGACAGTCTGGAGCGGGGAGCTGTTTTTT | CASSTGTVWSGELFF
TRBD2 | many | TRBJ2-7 | TRBV6-5 | TGTGCCAGCAGTTACCTACTAGCGGGGGCTGAAGAGCAGTACTTC | CASSYLLAGAEEQYF
- | many | TRBJ2-1 | TRBV7-9 | TGTGCCAGCAGTCCGACAGGGGACTACTACAATGAGCAGTTCTTC | CASSPTGDYYNEQFF
- | - | TRBJ1-3 | TRBV4-1 | TGCGCCAGCAGCCAAGAAGTTCCACGGCACCCCTCTGGAAACACCATATATTTT | CASSQEVPRHPSGNTIYF
TRBD1 | - | TRBJ1-4 | TRBV20-1 | TGCAGTGCTAGCCCGCCGGGACAGGGGAATGAAAAACTGTTTTTT | CSASPPGQGNEKLFF
TRBD1 | - | TRBJ1-4 | TRBV20-1 | TGCAGTGCTAGAGAGGAAACAGGGGTTTACGAAAAACTGTTTTTT | CSAREETGVYEKLFF
- | - | TRBJ1-5 | TRBV5-1 | TGCGCCAGCAGCTTGGGACACCCCAATCAGCCCCAGCATTTT | CASSLGHPNQPQHF
- | - | TRBJ1-2 | TRBV7-2 | TGTGCCAGCAGCTTAGAATCGGGGGCCTATGGCTACACCTTC | CASSLESGAYGYTF
TRBD1 | many | TRBJ2-1 | TRBV6-2/TRBV6-3 | TGTGCCAGCAGTCGGACAGGGGACCTGTTCTTC | CASSRTGDLFF
- | few | TRBJ1-5 | TRBV14 | TGTGCCAGCAGCCGGCAAGGGACCGGTAATCAGCCCCAGCATTTT | CASSRQGTGNQPQHF
- | few | TRBJ2-5 | TRBV20-1 | TGCAGTGCTAGCAAGGGCGGAGGACAAGAGACCCAGTACTTC | CSASKGGGQETQYF
TRBD2 | - | TRBJ2-5 | TRBV6-5 | TGTGCCAGCAGTTATCAGGGCGGGGGAGAGTGGGAGACCCAGTACTTC | CASSYQGGGEWETQYF
- | few | TRBJ2-2 | TRBV4-1 | TGCGCCAGCAGCCAAGTCGACCGTGTGCTGTTTTTT | CASSQVDRVLFF
- | - | TRBJ1-6 | TRBV20-1 | TGCAGTGCTAGAGATCCACAAGGTGACAATTCACCCCTCCACTTT | CSARDPQGDNSPLHF
- | - | TRBJ2-1 | TRBV5-1 | TGCGCCAGCAGCGTGTTGCGGGGTAACAATGAGCAGTTCTTC | CASSVLRGNNEQFF
- | few | TRBJ1-1 | TRBV4-1 | TGCGCCAGCAGCCAAGGCCCACGGACATCGAACACTGAAGCTTTCTTT | CASSQGPRTSNTEAFF
TRBD1 | few | TRBJ1-4 | TRBV6-6 | TGTGCCAGCAGTCAAAAGTCCCGGGACAGGGAAAAACTGTTTTTT | CASSQKSRDREKLFF
- | many | TRBJ1-5 | TRBV4-2 | TGTGCCAGCAGCCAAGATTTCGTAAGTGACGATCAGCCCCAGCATTTT | CASSQDFVSDDQPQHF
- | few | TRBJ2-5 | TRBV4-3 | TGCGCCAGCAGCCAAGACCCGGTCCCCGGGTACCAAGAGACCCAGTACTTC | CASSQDPVPGYQETQYF
TRBD1 | - | TRBJ1-1 | TRBV12-3/TRBV12-4 | TGTGCCAGCAGTCAGCGGACAGGCAGTTATGAGAACACTGAAGCTTTCTTT | CASSQRTGSYENTEAFF
TRBD1 | - | TRBJ1-1 | TRBV5-1 | TGCGCCAGCAGCTCCGGGACAGGGGTGGACACTGAAGCTTTCTTT | CASSSGTGVDTEAFF
- | few | TRBJ2-5 | TRBV7-8 | TGTGCCAGCAGCTTAGCTCTGCAGACCCAGTACTTC | CASSLALQTQYF
- | - | TRBJ2-2 | TRBV9 | TGTGCCAGCAGCGTAGGAGGCACCGGGGAGCTGTTTTTT | CASSVGGTGELFF
- | few | TRBJ2-3 | TRBV12-5 | TGTGCTAGTGGTTTGGTACGAGGGACTAGCACAGATACGCAGTATTTT | CASGLVRGTSTDTQYF
- | - | TRBJ2-5 | TRBV5-1 | TGCGCCAGCAGCCAAGCCCTGAAGGGAGAGACCCAGTACTTC | CASSQALKGETQYF
- | many | TRBJ2-3 | TRBV29-1 | TGCAGCCCTGCCGGGGTGGGAGATACGCAGTATTTT | CSPAGVGDTQYF
- | many | TRBJ2-5 | TRBV5-1 | TGCGCCAGCAGCTTTCCAACAGGCAGTAAAGAGACCCAGTACTTC | CASSFPTGSKETQYF
- | - | TRBJ2-5 | TRBV10-3 | TGTGCCACCGGAGGCCCAAGAGAGACCCAGTACTTC | CATGGPRETQYF
- | - | TRBJ2-3 | TRBV7-9 | TGTGCCAGCAGCCACCGGGACACTGACACAGATACGCAGTATTTT | CASSHRDTDTDTQYF
- | few | TRBJ1-5 | TRBV12-3/TRBV12-4 | TGTGCCAGCAAGGACGGAGCTAGCAATCAGCCCCAGCATTTT | CASKDGASNQPQHF
TRBD1 | few | TRBJ1-6 | TRBV6-6 | TGTGCCAGCAGTTACTCTACGACAGGGGGGAGATCACCCCTCCACTTT | CASSYSTTGGRSPLHF
- | few | TRBJ2-7 | TRBV12-3/TRBV12-4 | TGTGCCAGCAGTTTAGCGCGGGGCAGGGGCCCTGCCTACGAGCAGTACTTC | CASSLARGRGPAYEQYF
- | many | TRBJ2-5 | TRBV12-3/TRBV12-4 | TGTGCCAGCAGTTTACGGGTTGGGGAGACCCAGTACTTC | CASSLRVGETQYF
TRBD2 | - | TRBJ2-3 | TRBV2 | TGTGCCAGCACTCTACCGGGACTAGCGGGGGGTCGTTTTTACACAGATACGCAGTATTTT | CASTLPGLAGGRFYTDTQYF
- | - | TRBJ2-5 | TRBV5-1 | TGCGCCAGCAGGGCCGTGGACCGAGACTACAATGAGCAGTACTTC | CASRAVDRDYNEQYF
TRBD1 | few | TRBJ1-4 | TRBV28 | TGTGCCAGCAGCTCCTCCGGGACAGTATTGTACGAAAAACTGTTTTTT | CASSSSGTVLYEKLFF
- | - | TRBJ2-5 | TRBV7-2 | TGTGCCAGCAGCCCAAGACTAGTCTCAGAGACCCAGTACTTC | CASSPRLVSETQYF
TRBD1 | - | TRBJ2-7 | TRBV18 | TGTGCCAGCTCACCTATCAGGGGGCAGGTCCGGGAGCAGTACTTC | CASSPIRGQVREQYF
- | few | TRBJ2-1 | TRBV20-1 | TGCAGTGGCCGCGTCCCCGGGGCTGCAGAGCAGTTCTTC | CSGRVPGAAEQFF
- | many | TRBJ2-4 | TRBV6-1 | TGTGCCAGCAGTGAAGCGGGTGGCAGCCTAGCCAAAAACATTCAGTACTTC | CASSEAGGSLAKNIQYF
- | few | TRBJ1-1 | TRBV2 | TGTGCCAGCAGTGAGATCACTGAAGCTTTCTTT | CASSEITEAFF
- | - | TRBJ1-5 | TRBV20-1 | TGCAGTGCCACCAGGGATTATAGCAATCAGCCCCAGCATTTT | CSATRDYSNQPQHF
- | few | TRBJ1-6 | TRBV20-1 | TGCAGTGCTAGAAGGAAAGGGTCCTATAATTCACCCCTCCACTTT | CSARRKGSYNSPLHF
TRBD2 | once | TRBJ2-1 | TRBV5-1 | TGCGCCAGCACCCTAGAGACTAGCGGGGGGGCCAATGAGCAGTTCTTC | CASTLETSGGANEQFF
- | - | TRBJ2-4 | TRBV4-1 | TGCGCCAGCAGCCAAGGTGGCGAGGGGACGGGAAACATTCAGTACTTC | CASSQGGEGTGNIQYF
- | many | TRBJ2-1 | TRBV29-1 | TGCAGCATTGCAGGGTTCAATGAGCAGTTCTTC | CSIAGFNEQFF
- | few | TRBJ2-7 | TRBV27 | TGTGCCAGCTTTAGGGAACCAGGGACCTACGAGCAGTACTTC | CASFREPGTYEQYF
- | - | TRBJ2-1 | TRBV29-1 | TGCAGCGCCAGGGGGGGTTGGGATGAGCAGTTCTTC | CSARGGWDEQFF
- | many | TRBJ2-3 | TRBV20-1 | TGCAGTGCTAGAGAGAGGGTAACAGGGACAGATACGCAGTATTTT | CSARERVTGTDTQYF
- | - | TRBJ1-2 | TRBV5-6 | TGTGCCAGCAGCTTGGAACGCTCATCGGGCTACACCTTC | CASSLERSSGYTF
TRBD1 | few | TRBJ2-5 | TRBV14 | TGTGCCAGCAGCCCTTGGGGACAGATCCAAGAGACCCAGTACTTC | CASSPWGQIQETQYF
TRBD2 | - | TRBJ2-3 | TRBV27 | TGTGCCAGCAGTTTTCAAGCGGGGGCTAGCACAGATACGCAGTATTTT | CASSFQAGASTDTQYF